This is a list of T cell receptor beta chains from one sample in a study of blood T cell repertoires in COVID-19. Data came from immunoSEQ multiplex PCR; TCRdb stores just in-frame clones and leaves some out. The table records tens of thousands of clones, more than 80% of them present only once. The sequenced sample consisted of peripheral blood. Receptors originate from a man older than 75 with acute or convalescent COVID-19. Both conserved end residues are part of each CDR3. Fields, in order: J gene, clone size, D gene, V gene, CDR3 protein, CDR3 DNA. D genes are given only for firm matches. A row's size may be missing; if present it is once, few, many or a size class.

J: TRBJ2-5
size: few
D: -
V: TRBV5-6
CDR3: CASSLRQVYETQYF
DNA: TGTGCCAGCAGCTTGCGGCAGGTTTATGAGACCCAGTACTTC

J: TRBJ1-6
size: -
D: TRBD1
V: TRBV9
CDR3: CASSGTGDSPLHF
DNA: TGTGCCAGCAGCGGAACAGGGGATTCACCCCTCCACTTT

J: TRBJ2-5
size: -
D: -
V: TRBV19
CDR3: CASSGVSRETQYF
DNA: TGTGCCAGTAGCGGGGTCTCCCGGGAGACCCAGTACTTC

J: TRBJ1-5
size: few
D: TRBD1
V: TRBV28
CDR3: CASSHRGLAGQPQHF
DNA: TGTGCCAGCAGTCACAGGGGCCTCGCTGGTCAGCCCCAGCATTTT

J: TRBJ2-7
size: -
D: TRBD1
V: TRBV18
CDR3: CASSPERDRSYEQYF
DNA: TGTGCCAGCTCACCCGAACGGGACAGGTCCTACGAGCAGTACTTC

J: TRBJ2-1
size: few
D: TRBD2
V: TRBV6-5
CDR3: CASSYPAGGVRNEQFF
DNA: TGTGCCAGCAGTTACCCAGCGGGAGGGGTAAGGAATGAGCAGTTCTTC

J: TRBJ2-7
size: -
D: -
V: TRBV7-2
CDR3: CASSLAGGAYEQYF
DNA: TGTGCCAGCAGCTTAGCAGGGGGTGCCTACGAGCAGTACTTC

J: TRBJ2-4
size: -
D: TRBD2
V: TRBV28
CDR3: CASSPTKAGERNIQYF
DNA: TGTGCCAGCAGTCCCACTAAAGCGGGAGAGCGAAACATTCAGTACTTC

J: TRBJ1-1
size: -
D: -
V: TRBV11-3
CDR3: CASSLEVDSEAFF
DNA: TGTGCCAGCAGCTTAGAGGTGGATAGCGAAGCTTTCTTT

J: TRBJ1-2
size: -
D: -
V: TRBV7-8
CDR3: CASSLGDPGTIHGYTF
DNA: TGTGCCAGCAGCTTAGGTGACCCGGGGACAATACATGGCTACACCTTC

J: TRBJ1-5
size: -
D: TRBD1
V: TRBV18
CDR3: CASSPPGTGTGGQPQHF
DNA: TGTGCCAGCTCACCACCCGGGACAGGTACGGGCGGACAGCCCCAGCATTTT

J: TRBJ2-7
size: -
D: TRBD2
V: TRBV7-2
CDR3: CASSFLAGDSYEQYF
DNA: TGTGCCAGCAGCTTCCTAGCGGGGGATTCCTACGAGCAGTACTTC

J: TRBJ1-5
size: -
D: TRBD1
V: TRBV19
CDR3: CASSFQGGNQPQHF
DNA: TGTGCCAGTAGTTTCCAGGGGGGCAATCAGCCCCAGCATTTT

J: TRBJ1-4
size: -
D: -
V: TRBV30
CDR3: CAWSRGIGANEKLFF
DNA: TGTGCCTGGAGTAGGGGGATTGGAGCTAATGAAAAACTGTTTTTT

J: TRBJ2-5
size: -
D: TRBD1
V: TRBV6-5
CDR3: CASTFLTGGGETQYF
DNA: TGTGCCAGCACCTTTCTGACAGGGGGAGGCGAGACCCAGTACTTC

J: TRBJ1-2
size: few
D: -
V: TRBV18
CDR3: CASSHEGEQVKVYGYTF
DNA: TGTGCCAGCTCGCACGAGGGGGAACAGGTGAAGGTCTATGGCTACACCTTC

J: TRBJ1-2
size: -
D: -
V: TRBV6-2/TRBV6-3
CDR3: CASSYSADYGYTF
DNA: TGTGCCAGCAGTTACTCGGCGGACTATGGCTACACCTTC

J: TRBJ1-4
size: -
D: TRBD1
V: TRBV11-2
CDR3: CASSLGRQGAREKLFF
DNA: TGTGCCAGCAGCTTAGGAAGACAGGGGGCACGGGAAAAACTGTTTTTT

J: TRBJ2-1
size: few
D: -
V: TRBV3-1/TRBV3-2
CDR3: CASSQEGSGQGLFF
DNA: TGTGCCAGCAGCCAAGAGGGCAGTGGTCAGGGGCTGTTCTTC

J: TRBJ2-5
size: -
D: TRBD1
V: TRBV5-1
CDR3: CASSYDRGRETQYF
DNA: TGCGCCAGCAGCTATGACAGGGGGCGTGAGACCCAGTACTTC

J: TRBJ1-6
size: -
D: -
V: TRBV19
CDR3: CASSIEVPNSPLHF
DNA: TGTGCCAGTAGTATTGAGGTCCCTAATTCACCCCTCCACTTT

J: TRBJ1-1
size: -
D: TRBD1
V: TRBV10-1
CDR3: CASRPGQTNTEAFF
DNA: TGCGCCAGCAGGCCGGGACAGACGAACACTGAAGCTTTCTTT

J: TRBJ1-3
size: -
D: -
V: TRBV9
CDR3: CASSGGSNSGNTIYF
DNA: TGTGCCAGCAGCGGTGGCAGTAACTCTGGAAACACCATATATTTT

J: TRBJ1-4
size: once
D: TRBD1
V: TRBV27
CDR3: CASSLGQGAGEKLFF
DNA: TGTGCCAGCAGTCTTGGACAGGGGGCCGGTGAAAAACTGTTTTTT